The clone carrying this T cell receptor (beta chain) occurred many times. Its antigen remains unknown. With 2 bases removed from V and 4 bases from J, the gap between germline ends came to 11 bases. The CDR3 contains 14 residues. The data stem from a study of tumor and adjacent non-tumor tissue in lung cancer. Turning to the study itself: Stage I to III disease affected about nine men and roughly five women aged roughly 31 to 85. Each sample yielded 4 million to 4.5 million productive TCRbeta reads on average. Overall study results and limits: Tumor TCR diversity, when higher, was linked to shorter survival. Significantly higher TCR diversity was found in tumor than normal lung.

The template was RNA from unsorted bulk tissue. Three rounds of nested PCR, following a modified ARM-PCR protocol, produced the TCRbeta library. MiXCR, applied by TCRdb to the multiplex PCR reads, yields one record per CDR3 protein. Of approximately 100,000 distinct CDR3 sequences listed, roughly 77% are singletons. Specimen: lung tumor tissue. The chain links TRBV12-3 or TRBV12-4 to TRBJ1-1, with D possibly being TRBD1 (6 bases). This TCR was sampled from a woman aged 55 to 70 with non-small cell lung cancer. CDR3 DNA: TGTGCCAGCAGTTTAAAAGGGGGTGTCACTGAAGCTTTCTTT. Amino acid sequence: CASSLKGGVTEAFF.